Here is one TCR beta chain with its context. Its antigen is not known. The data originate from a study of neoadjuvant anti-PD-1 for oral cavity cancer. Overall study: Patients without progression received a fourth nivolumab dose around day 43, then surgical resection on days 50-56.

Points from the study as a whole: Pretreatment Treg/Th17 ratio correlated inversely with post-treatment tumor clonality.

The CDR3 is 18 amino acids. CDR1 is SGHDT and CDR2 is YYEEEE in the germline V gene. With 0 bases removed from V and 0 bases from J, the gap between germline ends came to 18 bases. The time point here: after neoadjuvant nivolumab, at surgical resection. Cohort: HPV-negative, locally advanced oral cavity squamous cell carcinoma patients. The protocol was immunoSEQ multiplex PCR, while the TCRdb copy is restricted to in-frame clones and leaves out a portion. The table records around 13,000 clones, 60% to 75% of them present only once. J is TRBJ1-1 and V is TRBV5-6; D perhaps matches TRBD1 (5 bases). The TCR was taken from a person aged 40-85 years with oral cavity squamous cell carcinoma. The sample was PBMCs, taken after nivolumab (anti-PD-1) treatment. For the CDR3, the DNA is TGTGCCAGCAGCTTGGGTGTTTATTTGAGGGGCGTGAACACTGAAGCTTTCTTT. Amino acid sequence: CASSLGVYLRGVNTEAFF.